The 10 T cell receptor beta chains below come from one sample, sequenced in a study of read filtering for tumor transcriptome and immune sequencing. From 400 to 450 ng of RNA, a library with molecular barcoded alpha/delta and beta/gamma adaptors was made. A single record per CDR3 protein comes from TCRdb applying MiXCR to the reads. There are around 26,000 distinct CDR3 sequences in the sample; around an eighth occur only once, and roughly two fifths lies in the top ten. Sequenced input: a population of CD138-negative cells sorted from bone marrow. The receptor source for this set is a donor aged 40 or older with multiple myeloma.

This clonotype has a single count. One end of the junction does not line up with germline, which may come from a read error. The CDR3, as DNA: TGTGCCAGCAGCGAAGATCACGTTCCGGCAGATACGCAGTACTTT. Its translation: CASSEDHVPADTQYF. V gene TRBV3-1 combines with J gene TRBJ2-4, with D unclear. The CDR3 runs 15 residues. Per the germline V gene, CDR1 is LGHDT and CDR2 is YNNKEL (reference sequence).

The table lists this clonotype with many counts. The genes are TRBV25-1 and TRBJ2-5; D is perhaps TRBD2 (6 bases). The CDR3 runs to 16 residues. V was clipped by 4 bases and J by 0 bases, with 15 bases between them. Per the germline V gene, CDR1 is MGHDK and CDR2 is SYGVNS. The CDR3 DNA reads as TGTGCCAGCAGTGCATTCGGGGTAGCGGACCAAGAGACCCAGTACTTC. Translated: CASSAFGVADQETQYF.

Ten or more counts support this clonotype. The V call is TRBV18, the J call TRBJ2-3; 13 bases are a match to TRBD2. The V gene end was trimmed by 3 bases and the J gene end by 4 bases; junction bases not matched to a gene: 4. CDR1 and CDR2 (germline): KGHSH, LQKENI. There are 16 residues in the CDR3. DNA for the CDR3: TGTGCCAGCTCACCCAGACTAGCGGGAGGTGCAGATACGCAGTATTTT. Amino acid sequence: CASSPRLAGGADTQYF.

This clonotype showed up many times. DNA of the CDR3: TGTGCCAGCAGCAAGGACATTAATGGGGAGACCCAGTACTTC. It yields the protein CASSKDINGETQYF. This chain uses TRBV11-1 with TRBJ2-5, with a weak D call TRBD1 (5 bases). Germline V gene lookup returns CDR1 SGHAT and CDR2 FQDESV (reference sequence). The CDR3 has 14 amino acids. V was clipped by 5 bases and J by 5 bases, with 15 bases between them. The whole variable domain, filled in from reference TRBV11-1 and TRBJ2-5, reads EAEVAQSPRYKITEKSQAVAFWCDPISGHATLYWYRQILGQGPELLVQFQDESVVDDSQLPKDRFSAERLKGVDSTLKIQPAELGDSAMYLCASSKDINGETQYFGPGTRLLVL.

This chain connects TRBV5-1 to TRBJ2-1, with no clear D. There are 13 residues in the CDR3. V lost 4 bases and J lost 3, with 8 bases in between. Germline V gives CDR1 SGHRS, CDR2 YFSETQ. Here the CDR3 DNA reads TGCGCCAGCAGCGCCCAGGACTACAATGAGCAGTTCTTC. It codes for CASSAQDYNEQFF. The full variable domain, its missing parts supplied by reference TRBV5-1 and TRBJ2-1, is KAGVTQTPRYLIKTRGQQVTLSCSPISGHRSVSWYQQTPGQGLQFLFEYFSETQRNKGNFPGRFSGRQFSNSRSEMNVSTLELGDSALYLCASSAQDYNEQFFGPGTRLTVL.

In the case of this clonotype: The missing conserved phenylalanine or tryptophan at the end of this CDR3 makes a read error likely. The chain joins TRBV12-3 or TRBV12-4 to TRBJ2-1; 7 nucleotides line up with TRBD2. V trimming: 4 bases; J trimming: 8 bases; junction bases outside the gene matches: 8. The CDR3 is 14 amino acids. The CDR3 loop is CASSSRRESHEQFY. In DNA, the CDR3 is TGTGCCAGCAGTTCACGGCGGGAGAGCCATGAGCAGTTCTAC.

In its sample, this clonotype was seen many times. The chain uses TRBV6-1 and TRBJ2-6; D tentatively fits TRBD1 or TRBD2 (5 bases each). Trimming shortened V by 10 bases and J by 4 bases, and 17 bases separated the two germline ends. The germline gives CDR1 MNHNS, CDR2 SASEGT. The CDR3 spans 15 residues. As DNA, the CDR3 is TGTGCCACGGAGAATGGGGGTACCGGGGCCAACGTCCTGACTTTC. It encodes CATENGGTGANVLTF.

This clonotype was recorded at least ten times. The chain uses TRBV18 and TRBJ1-1; 8 bases match TRBD1. This CDR3 spans 14 amino acids. CDR1 is KGHSH and CDR2 is LQKENI in the germline V gene. The trim removed 5 bases at V and 4 bases at J, leaving 6 bases unmatched. The CDR3 loop is CASSSDRGVTEAFF. CDR3 bases: TGTGCCAGCTCATCCGACAGGGGCGTCACTGAAGCTTTCTTT.

The chain joins TRBV7-2 to TRBJ2-1; D may match TRBD1 or TRBD2 (6 bases each). The length of the CDR3 is 12 residues. The germline V and J ends were trimmed by 6 bases and 10 bases, with 13 bases remaining between them. The germline CDR1 and CDR2 sequences are SGHTA and FQGNSA. The CDR3 reads CASSGGGIEQFF. The CDR3 DNA reads TGTGCCAGCAGTGGAGGGGGAATCGAGCAGTTCTTC.

This clonotype was found a few times. The chain couples TRBV20-1 to TRBJ2-3; the D gene is possibly TRBD2 (5 bases). This CDR3 comprises 14 residues. Trimming stripped 4 bases from V and 5 bases from J, with 16 bases between. Germline V gene sequence: CDR1 DFQATT, CDR2 SNEGSKA (reference sequence). In DNA, the CDR3 is TGCAGTGCTACCCGTCCGGGGAAGGGAGATACGCAGTATTTT. Protein sequence: CSATRPGKGDTQYF.